The sequence of this T cell receptor (beta chain) was determined in a study of blood T cell repertoires in COVID-19. V was shortened by 2 bases and J by 1 base, with 13 bases between the two germline ends. Germline V gives CDR1 SGHNT, CDR2 YYREEE (reference sequence). This CDR3 spans 15 amino acids. Repertoires were generated with immunoSEQ multiplex PCR, while TCRdb's copy carries only in-frame clones and drops some. The sample lists 45,000 to 55,000 clones; around 90% were seen once. The material sequenced was peripheral blood. The receptor was derived from a human donor in a cohort sampled during active COVID-19. The chain has TRBV5-4 and TRBJ2-7, with a possible D match to TRBD2 (5 bases). CDR3 sequence: CASSFMGSRSYEQYF. The CDR3 DNA is TGTGCCAGCAGCTTCATGGGGAGTCGTTCCTACGAGCAGTACTTC.